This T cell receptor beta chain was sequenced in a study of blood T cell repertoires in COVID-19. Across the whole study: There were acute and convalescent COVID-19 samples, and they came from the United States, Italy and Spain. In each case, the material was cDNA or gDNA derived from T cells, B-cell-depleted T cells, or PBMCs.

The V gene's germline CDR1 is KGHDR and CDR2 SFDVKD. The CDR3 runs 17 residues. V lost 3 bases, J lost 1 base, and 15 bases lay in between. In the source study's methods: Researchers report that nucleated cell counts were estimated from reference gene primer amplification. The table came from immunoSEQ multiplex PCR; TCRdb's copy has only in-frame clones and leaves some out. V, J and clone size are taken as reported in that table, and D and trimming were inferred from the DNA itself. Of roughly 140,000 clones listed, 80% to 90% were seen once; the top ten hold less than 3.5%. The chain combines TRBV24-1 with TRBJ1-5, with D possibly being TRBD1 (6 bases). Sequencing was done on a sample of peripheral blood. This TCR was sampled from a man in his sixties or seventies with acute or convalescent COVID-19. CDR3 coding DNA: TGTGCCACCAGTGATCCTCAACAGGGTGAGAGCAATCAGCCCCAGCATTTT. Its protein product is CATSDPQQGESNQPQHF.